This T cell receptor (beta chain) was identified during a study of T cell responses to AZD1222 COVID-19 vaccine. As for the study in general: Pooled together were second doses at about 4 or about 12 weeks. Study-level findings and limits: At baseline, just five to seven AZD1222 recipients tested seropositive. Spike-specific TCR repertoires showed rising breadth and depth after two AZD1222 doses. Clonal diversity may have been underestimated, and the donors were mostly white British, with more females than males.

About this clone: Its antigen is unknown.

V lost 3 bases and J lost 5, with 22 bases in between. The CDR3 consists of 17 residues. Per germline, CDR1 LGHNA and CDR2 YNFKEQ. Clones were sequenced by immunoSEQ multiplex PCR, and TCRdb holds only the in-frame ones, with some missing. Among over 150,000 clones listed, 90% were seen once. The chain carries TRBV4-2 and TRBJ1-2; no definite D call. The sequencing here drew on peripheral blood, taken on day 0 of AZD1222 vaccination. The sequence was obtained from an adult in good health. The CDR3 loop is CASSHATPDSARYGYTF. CDR3 bases: TGTGCCAGCAGCCACGCTACCCCGGACTCGGCGAGGTATGGCTACACCTTC.